This record looks at one T cell receptor (beta chain) sequence and its context. The antigen it recognizes is unknown. No base quality information exists; no much larger clone differs at one position. The immunoSEQ Assay, a bias-controlled multiplex PCR, was used to amplify TCRbeta CDR3 regions from genomic DNA. Turning to the authors' computational methods: Nucleated cell counts per sample were estimated from amplification of reference gene primers within the assay. To quantify the absolute abundance of each unique TCRbeta CDR3 rearrangement, sequence reads were collapsed and filtered. For each sample, productive Simpson clonality was calculated by taking the square root of Simpson's diversity index across productive rearrangements. TCRdb limited this immuneACCESS table to in-frame rearrangements with V and J called. A share of clones is missing; checked studies link under half to unresolved V genes, and the rest is unexplained. From that table come the V and J calls and clone size; the DNA was used to work out D and trimming. The sample table lists some 350,000 clones, 89% of them with a count of one. The top ten constitute around 3% of the sample.

Spanning cysteine to phenylalanine, the CDR3 consists of 22 amino acids. This entry keeps only the CDR3 DNA: 66 bases, framed from base 1. CDR1 and CDR2 are drawn from the germline V gene: MDHEN, SYDVKM. Ends trimmed: V by 11 bases, J by 3 bases; bases unmatched to a gene: 32. At one collaborating source in Seattle, patients were enrolled during active infection and were followed longitudinally through the course of disease. Collaborating institutions collected whole blood in K2EDTA tubes following their own protocols. For TCRbeta analysis, collaborators shipped samples in one of three forms: frozen whole blood, isolated PBMCs, or DNA extracted from either of those sample types. The data stem from a study of blood T cell repertoires in COVID-19 (dated by TCRdb to 2018 to 2020). Regarding the study in general: The collaborator samples originated in the United States, Italy and Spain and spanned the acute and convalescent phases of COVID-19. The material from the prospective study consisted of cDNA or gDNA derived from T cells, B-cell-depleted T cells, or PBMCs. Where HLA class I and class II types were available, the types were taken from metadata supplied by the sample provider, not from assay-based typing. Subjects who had been exposed to COVID-19, were actively infected with it, or had recovered from it provided the deeply sampled blood TCRbeta repertoires that made up the dataset. The repertoires were released in a freely available public database meant as a resource for research on the immune response to SARS-CoV-2. A de-identified subject ID, COVID-19 status, age in years and sex were almost always included in the sample metadata. The samples were drawn from the first 160 participants of the ongoing ImmuneRACE study and from 950 to 1,500 subjects provided by 6 global collaborators.

Beyond this particular receptor, the publication reports: Clinical and demographic metadata were provided uncurated, with the amount varying by source and participant.

The sample comprised peripheral blood. The V and J genes are TRBV28 and TRBJ1-4; 8 central bases correspond to TRBD1. The sequence was collected from a woman aged 30 to 39 with COVID-19, enrolled during active disease. The CDR3 protein is CAGKGVRTGKPLGAIPNEKLFF. DNA sequence: TGTGCCGGAAAGGGGGTACGGACAGGGAAACCGTTGGGGGCCATCCCTAATGAAAAACTGTTTTTT.